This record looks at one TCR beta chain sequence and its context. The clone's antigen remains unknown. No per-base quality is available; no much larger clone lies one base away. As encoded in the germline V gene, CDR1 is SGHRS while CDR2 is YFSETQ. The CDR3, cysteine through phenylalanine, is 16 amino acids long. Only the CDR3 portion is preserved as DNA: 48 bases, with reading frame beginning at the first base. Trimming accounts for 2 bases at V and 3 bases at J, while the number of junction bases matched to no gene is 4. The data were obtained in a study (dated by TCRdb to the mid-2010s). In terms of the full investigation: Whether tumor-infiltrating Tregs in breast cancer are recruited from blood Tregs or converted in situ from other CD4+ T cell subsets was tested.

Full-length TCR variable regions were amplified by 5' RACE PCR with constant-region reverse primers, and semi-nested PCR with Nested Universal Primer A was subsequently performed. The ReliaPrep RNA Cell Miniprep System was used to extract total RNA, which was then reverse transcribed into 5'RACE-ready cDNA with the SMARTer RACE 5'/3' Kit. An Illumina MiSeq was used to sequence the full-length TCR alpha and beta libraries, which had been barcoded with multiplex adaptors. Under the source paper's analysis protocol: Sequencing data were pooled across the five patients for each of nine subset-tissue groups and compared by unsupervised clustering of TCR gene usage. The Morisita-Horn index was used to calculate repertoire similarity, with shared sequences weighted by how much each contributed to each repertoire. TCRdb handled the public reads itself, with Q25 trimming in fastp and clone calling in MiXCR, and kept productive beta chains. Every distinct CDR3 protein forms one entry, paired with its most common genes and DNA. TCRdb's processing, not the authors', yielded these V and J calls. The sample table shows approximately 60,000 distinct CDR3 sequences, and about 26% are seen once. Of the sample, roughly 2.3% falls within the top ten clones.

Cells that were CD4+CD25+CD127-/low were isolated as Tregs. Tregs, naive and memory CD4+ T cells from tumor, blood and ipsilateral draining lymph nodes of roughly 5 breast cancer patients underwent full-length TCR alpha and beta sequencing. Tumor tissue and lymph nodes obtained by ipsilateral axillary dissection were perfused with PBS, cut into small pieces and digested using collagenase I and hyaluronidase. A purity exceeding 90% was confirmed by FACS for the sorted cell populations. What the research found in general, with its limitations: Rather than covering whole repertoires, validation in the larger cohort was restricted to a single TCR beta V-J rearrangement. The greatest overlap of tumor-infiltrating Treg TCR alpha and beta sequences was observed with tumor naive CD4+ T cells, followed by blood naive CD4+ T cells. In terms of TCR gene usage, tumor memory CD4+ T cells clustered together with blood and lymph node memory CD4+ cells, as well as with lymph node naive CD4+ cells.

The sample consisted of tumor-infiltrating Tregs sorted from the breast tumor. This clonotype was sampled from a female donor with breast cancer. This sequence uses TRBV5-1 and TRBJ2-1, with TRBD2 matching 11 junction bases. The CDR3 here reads CASSLGTSGRYNEQFF. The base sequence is TGCGCCAGCAGCTTAGGGACTAGCGGACGCTACAATGAGCAGTTCTTC.